Each of the 27 T cell receptor beta chains below was sequenced from the same sample in a study of radiation and T cells in renal cell carcinoma. Time point meaning: blood 2 weeks post-SBRT. Treatment: 15 Gy SBRT to primary tumor, nephrectomy 4 weeks later. Sequencing was performed with immunoSEQ multiplex PCR; in TCRdb, only in-frame clones are kept and a portion is missing. This repertoire shows roughly 130,000 clones, roughly 91% found once; its top ten account for approximately 6%. The sample in question was blood, obtained from a patient whose treatment included radiotherapy and nephrectomy. The receptors derive from a woman aged 65 to 85 with renal cell carcinoma.

This chain joins TRBV6-6 and TRBJ1-5; unclear D gene. This CDR3 has 12 residues. V lost 7 bases and J lost 4, with 8 bases in between. Germline V CDR1 and CDR2: MNHNY, SVGAGI (reference sequence). CDR3 sequence (DNA): TGTGCCAGCAATCTCCTGAATCAGCCCCAGCATTTT. This sequence encodes CASNLLNQPQHF.

The chain carries TRBV7-2 and TRBJ1-1, with D perhaps matching TRBD1 (6 bases). Trimming left V 5 bases short and J 6 bases short, with 10 bases between. Germline V gene sequence: CDR1 SGHTA, CDR2 FQGNSA. The CDR3 sequence is 12 residues long. This chain's CDR3 is CASSTGQPEAFF. The CDR3, as DNA: TGTGCCAGCAGCACTGGACAGCCTGAAGCTTTCTTT.

The CDR3 nucleotides read TGTGCCAGCAGCGTAGCAGGGAATCATCAGCCCCAGCATTTT. Protein: CASSVAGNHQPQHF. This rearrangement joins TRBV9 to TRBJ1-5; D might be TRBD1 (5 bases). The V gene lost 0 bases and the J gene lost 5 bases, with 9 bases spanning the gap. The germline CDR1 and CDR2 sequences are SGDLS and YYNGEE. CDR3 length: 14 residues.

The J gene is TRBJ1-1, the V gene TRBV27; D is possibly TRBD1 (5 bases). The CDR3 consists of 15 residues. CDR1 is MNHEY and CDR2 is SMNVEV in the germline V gene (reference sequence). V was pared by 2 bases and J by 4 bases, with 14 bases between. The CDR3 loop reads CASSLGSGLGTEAFF. The DNA of the CDR3 is TGTGCCAGCAGTTTAGGTTCAGGGTTGGGCACTGAAGCTTTCTTT.

This clone was observed a single time. This chain joins TRBV6-1 and TRBJ2-1; D is undetermined. Germline V gene sequence: CDR1 MNHNS, CDR2 SASEGT. The ends were cut back, 2 bases at V and 0 bases at J, with 14 bases in the middle. This CDR3 is built from 17 residues. The CDR3 region is CASSEPEQRSSYNEQFF. In DNA form, the CDR3 reads TGTGCCAGCAGTGAACCGGAACAGCGAAGCTCCTACAATGAGCAGTTCTTC.

V and J are TRBV15 and TRBJ1-2; D perhaps matches TRBD1 (5 bases). This CDR3 contains 16 residues. Trimming took 0 bases from V and 0 from J, leaving 11 bases between them. CDR1 LNHNV and CDR2 YYDKDF come from the germline V gene (reference sequence). Here the CDR3 reads CATSRDWDGTNYGYTF. CDR3 DNA sequence: TGTGCCACCAGCAGAGATTGGGACGGAACTAACTATGGCTACACCTTC. Full variable domain (missing parts from reference TRBV15 and TRBJ1-2): DAMVIQNPRYQVTQFGKPVTLSCSQTLNHNVMYWYQQKSSQAPKLLFHYYDKDFNNEADTPDNFQSRRPNTSFCFLDIRSPGLGDTAMYLCATSRDWDGTNYGYTFGSGTRLTVV.

V gene TRBV5-1 combines with J gene TRBJ2-1; 8 bases are a match to TRBD1. Trimming at V came to 3 bases and at J to 0 bases, leaving 2 bases not matched to a gene. Germline assignment: CDR1 SGHRS and CDR2 YFSETQ. The CDR3 runs to 15 residues. The CDR3 nucleotides are TGCGCCAGCAGCTCCACAGGGGGCTCCTACAATGAGCAGTTCTTC. Translation gives CASSSTGGSYNEQFF. Variable domain in full (rest from reference TRBV5-1 and TRBJ2-1): KAGVTQTPRYLIKTRGQQVTLSCSPISGHRSVSWYQQTPGQGLQFLFEYFSETQRNKGNFPGRFSGRQFSNSRSEMNVSTLELGDSALYLCASSSTGGSYNEQFFGPGTRLTVL.

In its sample, this clone was seen a few times. V is TRBV30 and J is TRBJ1-2, with TRBD1 identical over 7 bases. V was pared by 0 bases and J by 0 bases, with 10 bases of the junction left unmatched. Germline lookup yields CDR1 GTSNPN and CDR2 SVGIG (reference sequence). The CDR3 is made up of 17 amino acids. CDR3 in DNA: TGTGCCTGGAGTGTAGGGAGGGGACAGTCCTCTAACTATGGCTACACCTTC. It specifies CAWSVGRGQSSNYGYTF.

The chain combines TRBV6-5 with TRBJ1-1; 9 bases fit TRBD1. CDR3 length: 14 residues. V lost 6 bases to trimming and J lost 1 base; unmatched junction nucleotides: 3. The germline V gene has CDR1 MNHEY and CDR2 SVGAGI. CDR3 sequence reads: CASREQGANTEAFF. The CDR3 DNA sequence: TGTGCCAGCAGAGAACAGGGGGCGAACACTGAAGCTTTCTTT.

The J gene is TRBJ2-1, the V gene TRBV6-1; 9 positions match TRBD1. This CDR3 is built from 12 residues. Trimming at V came to 8 bases and at J to 5 bases, leaving 1 base not matched to a gene. Looked up from germline, CDR1 is MNHNS and CDR2 is SASEGT. This CDR3 reads CASRDRDNEQFF. CDR3 nucleotides: TGTGCCAGCCGGGACAGGGACAATGAGCAGTTCTTC.

V is TRBV30 and J is TRBJ2-3; the D is unclear. V lost 0 bases to trimming and J lost 2 bases, with 6 bases between them. Germline lookup yields CDR1 GTSNPN and CDR2 SVGIG (reference sequence). The CDR3 runs to 13 residues. The CDR3 protein is CAWSVRSTDTQYF. Here the CDR3 DNA reads TGTGCCTGGAGTGTACGTTCCACAGATACGCAGTATTTT.

This clone turned up a few times. The genes are TRBV30 and TRBJ1-1, with D possibly TRBD1 on 6 matching bases. The CDR3 consists of 14 residues. Germline assignment: CDR1 GTSNPN and CDR2 SVGIG (reference sequence). Trimming took 5 bases from V and 1 from J, leaving 14 bases between them. This CDR3 is CAWATGRGNTEAFF. In DNA form, the CDR3 reads TGTGCCTGGGCCACAGGGCGGGGGAACACTGAAGCTTTCTTT.

The chain uses TRBV5-1 and TRBJ1-6, with D tentatively TRBD1 (5 bases). Germline-derived CDR1 and CDR2 are SGHRS and YFSETQ. Trimming stripped 2 bases from V and 1 base from J, with 7 bases between. The length of the CDR3 is 15 residues. Here the CDR3 reads CASSFQGSYNSPLHF. In nucleotides, the CDR3 is TGCGCCAGCAGCTTTCAGGGATCCTATAATTCACCCCTCCACTTT.

The rearrangement links TRBV9 to TRBJ2-7; 9 bases line up with TRBD1. Trimming cost V 3 bases and J 5 bases; bases outside gene matches: 12. This CDR3 spans 16 amino acids. Germline CDR1 is SGDLS and CDR2 is YYNGEE. The CDR3 nucleotides read TGTGCCAGCAGCGCTGTCTCGGGACAGGGCCCCCACGAGCAGTACTTC. Translated, it gives CASSAVSGQGPHEQYF.

V is TRBV7-6 and J is TRBJ2-5, with 9 bases fitting TRBD2. CDR3 length: 16 residues. V gave up 2 bases and J gave up 0 bases; unmatched junction bases: 4. Germline CDR1 SGHVS, CDR2 FNYEAQ. The CDR3 spells CASSLTASGDQETQYF. The CDR3, as DNA: TGTGCCAGCAGCTTAACGGCTAGCGGGGACCAAGAGACCCAGTACTTC. The full variable domain, rest sourced from reference TRBV7-6 and TRBJ2-5, is GAGVSQSPRYKVTKRGQDVALRCDPISGHVSLYWYRQALGQGPEFLTYFNYEAQQDKSGLPNDRFSAERPEGSISTLTIQRTEQRDSAMYRCASSLTASGDQETQYFGPGTRLLVL.

The rearrangement joins TRBV7-9 to TRBJ2-3; 8 bases agree with TRBD1. CDR1 SEHNR and CDR2 FQNEAQ come from the germline V gene (reference sequence). Unmatched junction bases numbered 7, after V lost 1 base and J lost 1 base. The CDR3 has 17 amino acids. CDR3 amino acids: CASSLGLPGQGTDTQYF. The CDR3 region has the DNA TGTGCCAGCAGCTTAGGACTACCGGGACAGGGCACAGATACGCAGTATTTT.

The chain recombines TRBV5-4 with TRBJ1-1; TRBD1 matches 9 bases. This CDR3 is 13 amino acids long. With V trimmed by 3 bases and J by 6 bases, 3 bases remained unmatched. Germline-derived CDR1 and CDR2 are SGHNT and YYREEE (reference sequence). In nucleotides, the CDR3 is TGTGCCAGCAGCTGGACAGGGGCCCCTGAAGCTTTCTTT. Its translation is CASSWTGAPEAFF. Filled out from reference TRBV5-4 and TRBJ1-1, the complete variable domain reads ETGVTQSPTHLIKTRGQQVTLRCSSQSGHNTVSWYQQALGQGPQFIFQYYREEENGRGNFPPRFSGLQFPNYSSELNVNALELDDSALYLCASSWTGAPEAFFGQGTRLTVV.

The gene calls are TRBV7-3 and TRBJ2-2, with 9 bases identical to TRBD1. The germline gives CDR1 SGHTA, CDR2 FQGTGA. This CDR3 region has 15 residues. V lost 5 bases to trimming and J lost 5 bases; unmatched junction nucleotides: 6. In DNA, the CDR3 is TGTGCCAGCAGCCCGGGGACAGGGCGGACCGGGGAGCTGTTTTTT. This sequence encodes CASSPGTGRTGELFF.

This chain links TRBV19 with TRBJ1-5; weak D call: TRBD1 (6 bases). Germline-derived CDR1 and CDR2 are LNHDA and SQIVND (reference sequence). V dropped 3 bases and J dropped 1 base, with 13 bases sitting between them. The CDR3 has 16 residues. CDR3 sequence: CASSIEGEFSNQPQHF. The CDR3 DNA reads TGTGCCAGTAGTATCGAGGGGGAATTCAGCAATCAGCCCCAGCATTTT.

This clone showed up just once. The chain joins TRBV15 to TRBJ2-5; D call uncertain. CDR1 is LNHNV, CDR2 YYDKDF, per germline (reference sequence). The CDR3 runs to 12 residues. V shed 3 bases and J shed 4 bases, with 6 bases lying between them. CDR3 protein: CATSRTRETQYF. CDR3 coding DNA: TGTGCCACCAGCAGGACGCGAGAGACCCAGTACTTC.

The gene calls are TRBV28 and TRBJ2-7, with D perhaps given as TRBD1 or TRBD2 (5 bases each). The CDR3 runs 13 residues. Germline CDR1 is MDHEN and CDR2 is SYDVKM. V was clipped by 6 bases and J by 4 bases, with 13 bases between them. The CDR3 is CASRGTDSYEQYF. CDR3 DNA: TGTGCCAGCAGAGGGACCGACAGTTACGAGCAGTACTTC. Variable domain in full (rest from reference TRBV28 and TRBJ2-7): DVKVTQSSRYLVKRTGEKVFLECVQDMDHENMFWYRQDPGLGLRLIYFSYDVKMKEKGDIPEGYSVSREKKERFSLILESASTNQTSMYLCASRGTDSYEQYFGPGTRLTVT.

The rearrangement links TRBV27 to TRBJ1-6, with a weak D call TRBD1 (5 bases). Per the germline V gene, CDR1 is MNHEY and CDR2 is SMNVEV (reference sequence). The V and J ends lost 5 bases and 1 base respectively, with 12 bases between them. The CDR3 sequence is 16 residues long. The CDR3 bases are TGTGCCAGCAGTCTGGGGGGTACATCCTATAATTCACCCCTCCACTTT. This translates into CASSLGGTSYNSPLHF.

The chain combines TRBV11-3 with TRBJ2-7, with a possible D match to TRBD1 (6 bases). V was trimmed by 5 bases and J by 0 bases, leaving 14 bases between them. Germline CDR1 reads SGHNT; CDR2 reads YENEEA. This CDR3 contains 15 residues. CDR3 DNA sequence: TGTGCCAGCAGCAAGTCGCAGGGGAGCTCCTACGAGCAGTACTTC. Translated, it gives CASSKSQGSSYEQYF.

The chain joins TRBV5-1 to TRBJ1-2; D call uncertain. This CDR3 spans 15 amino acids. Trimming stripped 3 bases from V and 0 bases from J, with 12 bases between. The germline CDR1 and CDR2 sequences are SGHRS and YFSETQ. In DNA form, the CDR3 reads TGCGCCAGCAGCTCCGGCCAGGTCTCTAACTATGGCTACACCTTC. Translated: CASSSGQVSNYGYTF.

The chain has TRBV30 and TRBJ1-2; a possible D gene is TRBD1 (5 bases). The V and J ends lost 4 bases and 7 bases respectively, with 10 bases between them. The CDR3 has 11 residues. Germline-derived CDR1 and CDR2 are GTSNPN and SVGIG (reference sequence). The CDR3 sequence: CAWIVGGGYTF. In DNA form, the CDR3 reads TGTGCCTGGATCGTGGGGGGTGGCTACACCTTC. Full variable domain (remainder filled in from reference TRBV30 and TRBJ1-2): SQTIHQWPATLVQPVGSPLSLECTVEGTSNPNLYWYRQAAGRGLQLLFYSVGIGQISSEVPQNLSASRPQDRQFILSSKKLLLSDSGFYLCAWIVGGGYTFGSGTRLTVV.

The V call is TRBV11-2, the J call TRBJ2-3; D not resolved. CDR3 length: 12 amino acids. Per the germline V gene, CDR1 is SGHAT and CDR2 is FQNNGV. V lost 0 bases to trimming and J lost 6 bases, with 4 bases between them. CDR3 sequence: CASSLEADTQYF. The CDR3 DNA sequence: TGTGCCAGCAGCTTAGAGGCGGATACGCAGTATTTT. The variable domain in full, with the rest retrieved from reference TRBV11-2 and TRBJ2-3, is EAGVAQSPRYKIIEKRQSVAFWCNPISGHATLYWYQQILGQGPKLLIQFQNNGVVDDSQLPKDRFSAERLKGVDSTLKIQPAKLEDSAVYLCASSLEADTQYFGPGTRLTVL.

V and J are TRBV6-9 and TRBJ2-7; the D call may be TRBD1 or TRBD2 (6 bases each). The germline gives CDR1 MNHGY, CDR2 SVAAGI. V was pared by 4 bases and J by 5 bases, with 24 bases between. CDR3 length equals 17 residues. The CDR3 DNA sequence: TGTGCCAGCAGTTGCCCCGTAATAGGGGGGACTCTACACGAGCAGTACTTC. It specifies CASSCPVIGGTLHEQYF.